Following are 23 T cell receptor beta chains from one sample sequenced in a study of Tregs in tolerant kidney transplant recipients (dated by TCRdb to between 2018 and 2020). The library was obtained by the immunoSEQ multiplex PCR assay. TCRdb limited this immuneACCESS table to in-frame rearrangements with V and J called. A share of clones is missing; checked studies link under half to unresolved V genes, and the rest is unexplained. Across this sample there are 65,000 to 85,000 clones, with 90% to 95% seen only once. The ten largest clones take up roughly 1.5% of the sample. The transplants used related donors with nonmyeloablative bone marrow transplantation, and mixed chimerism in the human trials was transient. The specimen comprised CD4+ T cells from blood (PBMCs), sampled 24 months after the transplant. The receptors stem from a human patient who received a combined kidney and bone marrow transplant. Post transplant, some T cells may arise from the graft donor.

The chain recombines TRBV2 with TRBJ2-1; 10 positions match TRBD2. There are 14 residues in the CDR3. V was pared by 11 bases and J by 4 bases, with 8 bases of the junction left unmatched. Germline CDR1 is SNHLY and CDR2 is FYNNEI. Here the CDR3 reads CAGVAGGPYNEQFF. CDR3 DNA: TGTGCCGGTGTAGCGGGGGGACCTTACAATGAGCAGTTCTTC.

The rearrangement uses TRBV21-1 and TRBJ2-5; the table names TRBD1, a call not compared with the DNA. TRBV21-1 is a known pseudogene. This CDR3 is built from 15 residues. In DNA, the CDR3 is TGTGCCAGCAGCAAATGTAGGGGGCGCCAAGAGACCCAGTACTTC. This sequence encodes CASSKCRGRQETQYF.

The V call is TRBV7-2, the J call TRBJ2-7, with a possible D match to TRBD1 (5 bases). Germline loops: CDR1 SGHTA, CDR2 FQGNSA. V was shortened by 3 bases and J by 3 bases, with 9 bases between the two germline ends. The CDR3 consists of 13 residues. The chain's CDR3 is CASSLGPVYEQYF. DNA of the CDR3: TGTGCCAGCAGCTTGGGGCCGGTCTACGAGCAGTACTTC.

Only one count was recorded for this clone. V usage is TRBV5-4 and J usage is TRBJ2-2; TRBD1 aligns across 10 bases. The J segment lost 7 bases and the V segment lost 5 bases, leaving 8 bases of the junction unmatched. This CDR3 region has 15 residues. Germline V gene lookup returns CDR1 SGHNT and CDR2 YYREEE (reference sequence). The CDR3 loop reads CASSNPGTGVGELFF. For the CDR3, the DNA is TGTGCCAGCAGTAATCCCGGGACAGGGGTCGGGGAGCTGTTTTTT.

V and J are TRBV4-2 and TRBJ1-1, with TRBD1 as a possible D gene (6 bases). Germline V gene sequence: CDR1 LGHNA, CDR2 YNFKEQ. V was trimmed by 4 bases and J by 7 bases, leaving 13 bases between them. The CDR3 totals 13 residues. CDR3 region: CASSRGGGFEAFF. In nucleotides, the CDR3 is TGTGCCAGCAGCCGAGGGGGGGGCTTTGAAGCTTTCTTT.

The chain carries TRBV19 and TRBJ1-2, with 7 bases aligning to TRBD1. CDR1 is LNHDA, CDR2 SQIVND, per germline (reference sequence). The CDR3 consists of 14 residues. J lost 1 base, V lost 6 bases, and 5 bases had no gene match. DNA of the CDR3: TGTGCCAGTAGAAGACAGGGAGGTAACTATGGCTACACCTTC. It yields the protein CASRRQGGNYGYTF.

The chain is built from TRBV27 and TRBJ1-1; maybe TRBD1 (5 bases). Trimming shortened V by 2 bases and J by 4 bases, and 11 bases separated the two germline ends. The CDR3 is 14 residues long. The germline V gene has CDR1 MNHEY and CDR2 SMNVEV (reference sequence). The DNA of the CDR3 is TGTGCCAGCAGTTTAGTGTCCGGGGGCACTGAAGCTTTCTTT. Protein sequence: CASSLVSGGTEAFF.

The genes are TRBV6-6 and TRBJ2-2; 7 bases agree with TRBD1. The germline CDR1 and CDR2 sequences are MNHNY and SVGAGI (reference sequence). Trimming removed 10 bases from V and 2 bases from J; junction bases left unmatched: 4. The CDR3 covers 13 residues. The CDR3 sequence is CATGTANTGELFF. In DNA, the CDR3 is TGTGCCACCGGGACAGCCAACACCGGGGAGCTGTTTTTT.

CDR3 residues: CASSEGYRSTDTQYF. The CDR3 DNA is TGTGCCAGCAGTGAGGGTTACAGAAGCACAGATACGCAGTATTTT. This sequence joins TRBV6-1 and TRBJ2-3; no clear D gene. The V gene lost 3 bases and the J gene lost 0 bases, with 10 bases spanning the gap. The CDR3 is made up of 15 amino acids. Looked up from germline, CDR1 is MNHNS and CDR2 is SASEGT.

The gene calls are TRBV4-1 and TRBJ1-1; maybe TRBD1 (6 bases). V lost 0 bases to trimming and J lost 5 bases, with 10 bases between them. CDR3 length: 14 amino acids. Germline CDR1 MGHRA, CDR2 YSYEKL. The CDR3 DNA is TGCGCCAGCAGCCAAGATACAGGGTATACTGAAGCTTTCTTT. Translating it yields CASSQDTGYTEAFF.

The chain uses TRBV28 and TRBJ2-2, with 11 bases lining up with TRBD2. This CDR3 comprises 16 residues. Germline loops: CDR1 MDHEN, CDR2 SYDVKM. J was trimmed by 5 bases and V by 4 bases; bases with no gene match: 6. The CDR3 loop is CASSSVGTSGTGELFF. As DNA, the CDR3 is TGTGCCAGCAGTTCAGTAGGGACTAGCGGAACCGGGGAGCTGTTTTTT.

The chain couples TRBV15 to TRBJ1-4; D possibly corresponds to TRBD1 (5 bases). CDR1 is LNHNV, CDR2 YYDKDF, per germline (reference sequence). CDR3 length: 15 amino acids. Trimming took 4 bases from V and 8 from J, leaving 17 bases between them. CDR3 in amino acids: CATSIGAGSSEKLFF. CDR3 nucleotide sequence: TGTGCCACCAGCATTGGGGCAGGGTCATCGGAAAAACTGTTTTTT.

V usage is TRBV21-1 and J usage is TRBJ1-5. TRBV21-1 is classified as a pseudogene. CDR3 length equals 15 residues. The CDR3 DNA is TGTGCCAGCAGCAAATATCACGGGAGCAATCAGCCCCAGCATTTT. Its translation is CASSKYHGSNQPQHF.

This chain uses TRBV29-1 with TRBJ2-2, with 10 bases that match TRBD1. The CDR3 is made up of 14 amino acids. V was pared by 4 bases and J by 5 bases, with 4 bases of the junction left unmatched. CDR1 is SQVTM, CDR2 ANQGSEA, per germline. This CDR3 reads CSVGRTGGTGELFF. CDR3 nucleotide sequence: TGCAGCGTTGGGAGGACAGGGGGGACCGGGGAGCTGTTTTTT.

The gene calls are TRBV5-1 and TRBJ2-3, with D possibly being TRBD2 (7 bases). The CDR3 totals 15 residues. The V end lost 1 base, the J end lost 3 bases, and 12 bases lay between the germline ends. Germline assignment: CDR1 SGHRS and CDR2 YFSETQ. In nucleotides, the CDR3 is TGCGCCAGCAGCTTGCGAGGGGGGGGGACAGATACGCAGTATTTT. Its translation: CASSLRGGGTDTQYF.

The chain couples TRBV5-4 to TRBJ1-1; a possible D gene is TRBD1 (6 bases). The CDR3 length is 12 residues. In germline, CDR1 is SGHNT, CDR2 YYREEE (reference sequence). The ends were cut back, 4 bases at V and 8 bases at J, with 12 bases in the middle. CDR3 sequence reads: CASSPGHREAFF. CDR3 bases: TGTGCCAGCAGCCCGGGACACCGCGAAGCTTTCTTT.

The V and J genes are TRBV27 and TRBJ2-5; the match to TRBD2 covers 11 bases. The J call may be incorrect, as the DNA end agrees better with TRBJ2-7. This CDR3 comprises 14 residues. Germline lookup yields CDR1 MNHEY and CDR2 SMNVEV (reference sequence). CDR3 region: CASSQTSGSYEQYF. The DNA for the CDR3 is TGTGCCAGCAGTCAAACTAGCGGGAGTTACGAGCAGTACTTC.

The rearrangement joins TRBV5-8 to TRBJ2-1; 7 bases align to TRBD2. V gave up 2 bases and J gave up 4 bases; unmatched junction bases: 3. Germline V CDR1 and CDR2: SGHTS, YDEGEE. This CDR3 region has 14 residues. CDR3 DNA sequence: TGTGCCAGCAGCTTAGAACTAGCGTACAATGAGCAGTTCTTC. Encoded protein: CASSLELAYNEQFF.

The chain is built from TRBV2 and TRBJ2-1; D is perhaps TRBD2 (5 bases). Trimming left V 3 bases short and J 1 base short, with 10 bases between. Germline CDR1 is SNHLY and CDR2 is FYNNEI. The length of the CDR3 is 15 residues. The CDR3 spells CASSEGSLSYNEQFF. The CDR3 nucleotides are TGTGCCAGCAGTGAGGGGAGTTTATCCTACAATGAGCAGTTCTTC.

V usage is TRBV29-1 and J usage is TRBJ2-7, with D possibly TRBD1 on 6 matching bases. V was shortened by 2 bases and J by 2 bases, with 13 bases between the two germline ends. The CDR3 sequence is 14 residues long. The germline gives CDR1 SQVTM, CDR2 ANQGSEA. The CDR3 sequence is CSVERSGAPYEQYF. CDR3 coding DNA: TGCAGCGTTGAAAGGTCAGGGGCACCCTACGAGCAGTACTTC.

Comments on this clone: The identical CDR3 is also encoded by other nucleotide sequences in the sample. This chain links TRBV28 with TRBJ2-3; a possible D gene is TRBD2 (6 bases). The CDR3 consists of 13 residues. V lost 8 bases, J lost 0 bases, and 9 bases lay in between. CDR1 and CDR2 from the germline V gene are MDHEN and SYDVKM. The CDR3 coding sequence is TGTGCCAGCTTGCGGGGAAGCACAGATACGCAGTATTTT. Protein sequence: CASLRGSTDTQYF. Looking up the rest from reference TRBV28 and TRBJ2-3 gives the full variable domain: DVKVTQSSRYLVKRTGEKVFLECVQDMDHENMFWYRQDPGLGLRLIYFSYDVKMKEKGDIPEGYSVSREKKERFSLILESASTNQTSMYLCASLRGSTDTQYFGPGTRLTVL.

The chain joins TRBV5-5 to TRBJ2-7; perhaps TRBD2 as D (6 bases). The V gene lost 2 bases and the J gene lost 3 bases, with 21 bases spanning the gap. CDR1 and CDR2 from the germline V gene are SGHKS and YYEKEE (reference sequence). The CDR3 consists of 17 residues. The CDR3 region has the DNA TGTGCCAGCAGCTTATACCCCCCTCGAGGGAGGTTCTACGAGCAGTACTTC. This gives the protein CASSLYPPRGRFYEQYF.

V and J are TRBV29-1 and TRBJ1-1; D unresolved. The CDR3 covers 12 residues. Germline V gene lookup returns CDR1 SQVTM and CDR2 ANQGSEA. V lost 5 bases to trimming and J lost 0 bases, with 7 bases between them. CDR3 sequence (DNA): TGCAGCGTTCTATCCCTGAACACTGAAGCTTTCTTT. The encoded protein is CSVLSLNTEAFF.